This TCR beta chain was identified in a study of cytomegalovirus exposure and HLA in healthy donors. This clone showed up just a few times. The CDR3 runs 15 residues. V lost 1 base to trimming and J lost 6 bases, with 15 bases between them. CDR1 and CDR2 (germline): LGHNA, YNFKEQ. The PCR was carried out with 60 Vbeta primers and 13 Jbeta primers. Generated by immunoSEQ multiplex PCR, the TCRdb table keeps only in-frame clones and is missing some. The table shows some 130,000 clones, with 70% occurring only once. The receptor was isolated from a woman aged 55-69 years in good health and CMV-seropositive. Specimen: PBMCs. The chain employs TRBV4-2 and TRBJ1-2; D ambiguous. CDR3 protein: CASSQGGPLGDGYTF. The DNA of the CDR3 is TGTGCCAGCAGCCAAGGAGGGCCCCTTGGGGATGGCTACACCTTC.